This entry describes one T cell receptor beta chain. The data derive from a study of blood T cell repertoires in COVID-19. Study in general: Sample material is recorded as cDNA or gDNA derived from T cells, B-cell-depleted T cells, or PBMCs.

Original handling: Amplification from reference gene primers served as the basis for estimated nucleated cell counts. The method was immunoSEQ multiplex PCR; TCRdb's version includes in-frame clones alone and lacks a portion of them. That table furnishes V, J and clone size, whereas the DNA furnished D and trimming. This table holds some 120,000 clones, about 70% found once. Material: peripheral blood. The sequence was collected from a woman in her seventies with acute or convalescent COVID-19.

CDR3 residues: CASSETRDAVRPQHF. CDR3 sequence (DNA): TGCGCCAGCAGTGAAACGCGGGACGCCGTGCGTCCCCAGCATTTT. The chain uses TRBV10-2 and TRBJ1-5; D is perhaps TRBD1 (5 bases). Germline loops: CDR1 WSHSY, CDR2 SAAADI. V was cut by 3 bases and J by 10 bases, with 19 bases left in between. This CDR3 has 15 residues.